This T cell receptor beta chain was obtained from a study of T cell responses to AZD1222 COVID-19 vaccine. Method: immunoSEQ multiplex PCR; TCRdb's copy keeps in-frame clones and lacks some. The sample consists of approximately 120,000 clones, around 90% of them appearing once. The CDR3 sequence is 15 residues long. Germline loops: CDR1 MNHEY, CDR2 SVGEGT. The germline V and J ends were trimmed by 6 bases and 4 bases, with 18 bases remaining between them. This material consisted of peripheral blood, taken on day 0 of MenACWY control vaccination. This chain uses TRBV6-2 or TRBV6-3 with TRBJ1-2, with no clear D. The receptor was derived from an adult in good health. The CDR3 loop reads CASRPVGREIYGYTF. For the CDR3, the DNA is TGTGCCAGCAGGCCTGTGGGCAGAGAGATCTATGGCTACACCTTC.